The 20 T cell receptor beta chains in this list originate from one sample, sequenced in a study of spatial heterogeneity in lung cancer. Documented time point: blood at routine non-recurrence follow-up after resection. Sequencing covered unsorted whole RNA taken from tumor, nontumor lung or frozen PBMC. TCRdb re-derived calls from the 5' RACE reads in MiXCR, one entry per CDR3 protein. The sample has under 150,000 distinct CDR3 sequences, 9.5% to 15% seen once. The specimen was PBMCs, collected at follow-up. These TCRs come from a male donor with early-stage non-small cell lung cancer.

This clonotype appeared many times. The chain employs TRBV5-4 and TRBJ1-1; D unclear. CDR1 is SGHNT, CDR2 YYREEE, per germline (reference sequence). The CDR3 has 14 residues. Trimming left V 4 bases short and J 3 bases short, with 13 bases between. CDR3 residues: CASSRAGRDTEAFF. DNA of the CDR3: TGTGCCAGCAGCCGGGCGGGGAGGGACACTGAAGCTTTCTTT.

This clonotype was observed a few times. The chain combines TRBV6-5 with TRBJ1-6; the D is unclear. Germline assignment: CDR1 MNHEY and CDR2 SVGAGI. Trimming removed 5 bases from V and 10 bases from J, with 18 bases in between. This CDR3 is built from 15 residues. The CDR3 protein is CASSGRGGSGSPLHF. CDR3 DNA: TGTGCCAGCAGTGGACGGGGAGGGTCGGGATCACCCCTCCACTTT.

The table lists this clonotype with a few counts. The chain combines TRBV7-2 with TRBJ2-5; D might be TRBD1 (5 bases). With 5 bases removed from V and 3 bases from J, the gap between germline ends came to 10 bases. The CDR3 is 13 amino acids. Germline lookup yields CDR1 SGHTA and CDR2 FQGNSA. CDR3 loop: CASSLGAKETQYF. The CDR3 DNA follows: TGTGCCAGCAGCCTAGGGGCTAAAGAGACCCAGTACTTC.

This clonotype was seen repeatedly, ten times or more. The V gene is TRBV9, the J gene TRBJ1-2; D gene uncertain. V lost 0 bases to trimming and J lost 4 bases, with 10 bases between them. The CDR3 runs to 14 residues. Looked up from germline, CDR1 is SGDLS and CDR2 is YYNGEE. CDR3 loop: CASSVEAGLYGYTF. CDR3 DNA sequence: TGTGCCAGCAGCGTAGAGGCAGGACTCTATGGCTACACCTTC.

This rearrangement joins TRBV5-1 to TRBJ2-5, with D perhaps matching TRBD1 (5 bases). The CDR3 contains 13 residues. The germline V gene has CDR1 SGHRS and CDR2 YFSETQ. V lost 2 bases and J lost 2, with 7 bases in between. The chain's CDR3 is CASSLGVQETQYF. The CDR3 DNA follows: TGCGCCAGCAGCTTAGGGGTACAAGAGACCCAGTACTTC.

The chain joins TRBV28 to TRBJ1-5; D is perhaps TRBD1 (5 bases). The CDR3 contains 15 residues. Deletions cut 4 bases from V and 0 bases from J, with 10 bases between. Germline CDR1 is MDHEN and CDR2 is SYDVKM. In nucleotides, the CDR3 is TGTGCCAGCAGTTCCCAGGGTATTAGCAATCAGCCCCAGCATTTT. Protein product: CASSSQGISNQPQHF.

This clonotype has only a few counts. The CDR3 nucleotides are TGTGCCAGCAGTCGGGGAGTCGAGCAGTTCTTC. It encodes CASSRGVEQFF. The chain joins TRBV5-8 to TRBJ2-1; weak D call: TRBD2 (5 bases). The CDR3 is 11 residues long. The germline V gene has CDR1 SGHTS and CDR2 YDEGEE. Between the trimmed V and J ends, which lost 5 bases and 10 bases, there was a span of 10 bases.

The rearrangement joins TRBV6-6 to TRBJ2-1, with D possibly being TRBD1 or TRBD2 (5 bases each). Germline V CDR1 and CDR2: MNHNY, SVGAGI (reference sequence). The CDR3 runs 13 residues. V gave up 7 bases and J gave up 4 bases, with 11 bases separating them. The CDR3 spells CASIRGDYNEQFF. Here the CDR3 DNA reads TGTGCCAGCATCCGAGGGGATTACAATGAGCAGTTCTTC.

The genes are TRBV24-1 and TRBJ2-1, with 9 bases fitting TRBD2. This CDR3 comprises 17 residues. Germline CDR1 reads KGHDR; CDR2 reads SFDVKD. The ends lost 1 base at V and 10 bases at J; junction bases unmatched: 13. This chain's CDR3 is CATSDFSPGLALGEQFF. The DNA of the CDR3 is TGTGCCACCAGTGATTTTTCGCCGGGACTAGCTCTTGGGGAGCAGTTCTTC.

The V and J genes are TRBV4-1 and TRBJ2-2, with 9 bases that match TRBD2. CDR1 and CDR2 from the germline V gene are MGHRA and YSYEKL. The CDR3 runs 18 residues. With V trimmed by 4 bases and J by 3 bases, 12 bases remained unmatched. The CDR3 protein is CASSPAPGLAGYTGELFF. The CDR3 nucleotides are TGCGCCAGCAGCCCCGCGCCCGGGCTAGCGGGGTACACCGGGGAGCTGTTTTTT.

The rearrangement uses TRBV6-1 and TRBJ1-1; TRBD1 aligns across 7 bases. This CDR3 contains 13 residues. V was clipped by 7 bases and J by 5 bases; unmatched bases: 7. Germline V lookup: CDR1 MNHNS, CDR2 SASEGT. The CDR3 coding sequence is TGTGCCAGCACTACGACAGGGAGAACTGAAGCTTTCTTT. Its translation: CASTTTGRTEAFF.

The rearrangement uses TRBV9 and TRBJ2-3, with D perhaps being TRBD1 or TRBD2 (5 bases each). V was cut by 0 bases and J by 0 bases, with 14 bases left in between. The V gene's germline CDR1 is SGDLS and CDR2 YYNGEE. This CDR3 is 17 amino acids long. The CDR3 DNA sequence: TGTGCCAGCAGCGTAGGGGGACGGACTTCTAGCACAGATACGCAGTATTTT. This encodes CASSVGGRTSSTDTQYF.

This clonotype was counted many times. CDR3: CSVAGLARETQYF. CDR3 in DNA: TGCAGCGTTGCGGGACTAGCCCGTGAGACCCAGTACTTC. The V call is TRBV29-1, the J call TRBJ2-5; 9 bases are a match to TRBD2. The CDR3 is made up of 13 amino acids. The trim removed 4 bases at V and 5 bases at J, leaving 5 bases unmatched. The germline V gene encodes CDR1 SQVTM and CDR2 ANQGSEA. The full variable domain, completed using reference TRBV29-1 and TRBJ2-5, is SAVISQKPSRDICQRGTSLTIQCQVDSQVTMMFWYRQQPGQSLTLIATANQGSEATYESGFVIDKFPISRPNLTFSTLTVSNMSPEDSSIYLCSVAGLARETQYFGPGTRLLVL.

This clonotype was observed many times. V gene TRBV9 combines with J gene TRBJ1-1; a possible D gene is TRBD1 (6 bases). The CDR3 covers 13 residues. V shed 4 bases and J shed 9 bases, with 16 bases lying between them. Germline CDR1 is SGDLS and CDR2 is YYNGEE. The CDR3 loop is CASSPLVTGQAFF. The CDR3 nucleotides are TGTGCCAGCAGCCCCCTGGTAACAGGGCAAGCTTTCTTT.

The V gene is TRBV9, the J gene TRBJ2-7, with D uncertain. Germline CDR1 is SGDLS and CDR2 is YYNGEE. CDR3 length: 14 amino acids. V shed 0 bases and J shed 4 bases, with 11 bases lying between them. This CDR3 reads CASSVDAGFYEQYF. CDR3 nucleotides: TGTGCCAGCAGCGTAGATGCTGGGTTTTACGAGCAGTACTTC.

This clonotype was counted at least ten times. V and J are TRBV27 and TRBJ1-5, with D unresolved. Trimming cost V 4 bases and J 2 bases, with 9 bases left between them. CDR1 and CDR2 from the germline V gene are MNHEY and SMNVEV (reference sequence). The CDR3 covers 14 residues. CDR3 protein: CASSSSVRNQPQHF. DNA of the CDR3: TGTGCCAGCAGTTCTTCCGTGCGCAATCAGCCCCAGCATTTT.

There are many counts of this clonotype. The gene calls are TRBV2 and TRBJ1-2; the D gene is possibly TRBD1 (5 bases). Germline assignment: CDR1 SNHLY and CDR2 FYNNEI. The germline V and J ends were trimmed by 4 bases and 11 bases, with 8 bases remaining between them. The CDR3 is 10 amino acids. CDR3 residues: CASSAQGYTF. The CDR3 region has the DNA TGTGCCAGCAGTGCGCAGGGTTACACCTTC.

V is TRBV20-1 and J is TRBJ2-3; 7 bases are shared with TRBD1. The germline CDR1 and CDR2 sequences are DFQATT and SNEGSKA (reference sequence). With 6 bases clipped from V and 0 bases from J, the junction kept 12 bases outside the gene matches. The CDR3 extends over 16 amino acids. The CDR3 sequence: CSAMDRRRTSTDTQYF. CDR3 in DNA: TGCAGTGCAATGGACAGGCGTAGGACTAGCACAGATACGCAGTATTTT.

This clonotype was seen a handful of times. The chain couples TRBV7-9 to TRBJ1-4; the D is unclear. Germline V gene sequence: CDR1 SEHNR, CDR2 FQNEAQ (reference sequence). The CDR3 is made up of 14 amino acids. The ends were cut back, 2 bases at V and 7 bases at J, with 11 bases in the middle. CDR3 protein: CASSLREIGEKLFF. CDR3 bases: TGTGCCAGCAGCTTAAGGGAAATTGGTGAAAAACTGTTTTTT.

There are a few counts of this clonotype. The rearrangement links TRBV11-2 to TRBJ2-5; D unresolved. CDR3 size: 15 residues. Germline lookup yields CDR1 SGHAT and CDR2 FQNNGV. Trimming removed 10 bases at V and 3 bases at J, with 21 bases between. CDR3 bases: TGTGCCAACTCTGCCCTCACAACCCTCGAAGAGACCCAGTACTTC. Its protein is CANSALTTLEETQYF.